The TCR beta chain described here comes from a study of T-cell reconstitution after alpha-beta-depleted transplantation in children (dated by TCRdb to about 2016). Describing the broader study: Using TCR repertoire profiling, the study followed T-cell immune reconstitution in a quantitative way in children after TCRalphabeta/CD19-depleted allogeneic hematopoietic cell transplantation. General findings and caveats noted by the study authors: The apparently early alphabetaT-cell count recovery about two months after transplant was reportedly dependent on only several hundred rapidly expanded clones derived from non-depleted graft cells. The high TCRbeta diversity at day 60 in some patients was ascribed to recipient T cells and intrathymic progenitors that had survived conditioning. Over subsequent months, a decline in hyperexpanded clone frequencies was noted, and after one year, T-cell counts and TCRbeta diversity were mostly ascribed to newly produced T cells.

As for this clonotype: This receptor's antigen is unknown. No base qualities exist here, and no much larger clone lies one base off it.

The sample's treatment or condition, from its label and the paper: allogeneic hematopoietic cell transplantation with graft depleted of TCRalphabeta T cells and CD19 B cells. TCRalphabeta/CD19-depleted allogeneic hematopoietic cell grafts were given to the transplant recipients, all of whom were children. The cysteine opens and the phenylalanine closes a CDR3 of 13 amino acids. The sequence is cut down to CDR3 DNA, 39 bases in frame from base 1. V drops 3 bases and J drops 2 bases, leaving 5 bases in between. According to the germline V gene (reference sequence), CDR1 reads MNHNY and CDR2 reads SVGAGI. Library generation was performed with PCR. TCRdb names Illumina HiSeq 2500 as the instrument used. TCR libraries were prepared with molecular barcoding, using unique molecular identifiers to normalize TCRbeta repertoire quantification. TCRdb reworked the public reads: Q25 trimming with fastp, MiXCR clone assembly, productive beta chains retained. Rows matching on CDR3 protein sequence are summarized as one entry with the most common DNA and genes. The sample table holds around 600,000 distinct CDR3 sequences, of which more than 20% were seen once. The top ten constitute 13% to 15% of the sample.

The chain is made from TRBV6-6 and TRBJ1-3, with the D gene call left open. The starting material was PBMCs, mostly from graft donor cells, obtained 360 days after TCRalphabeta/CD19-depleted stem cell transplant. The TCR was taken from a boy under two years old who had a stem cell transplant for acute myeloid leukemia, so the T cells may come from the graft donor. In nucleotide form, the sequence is TGTGCCAGCAGTTATGAGCCTGGAAACACCATATATTTT. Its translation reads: CASSYEPGNTIYF.